What follows is one T cell receptor beta chain and its context. Libraries were prepared by immunoSEQ multiplex PCR; TCRdb keeps only in-frame clonotypes and omits some of them. The table lists approximately 1,500,000 clones, 95% to 99% of them singletons. Naive CD45RA+ and memory CD45RA-negative subsets were split from CD4+ cells. This specimen belongs to a study of shared clonotypes between healthy human individuals. The CDR3 has 16 residues. Between the trimmed V and J ends, which lost 4 bases and 5 bases, there was a span of 20 bases. CDR1 is SEHNR and CDR2 is FQNEAQ in the germline V gene (reference sequence).

The V and J genes are TRBV7-9 and TRBJ1-1, with D tentatively TRBD1 (5 bases). The sequence came from a man aged 25 to 45 in good health. The sequencing input was naive CD4+ T cells sorted from blood. The subset was: CD45RA+ positively selected. CDR3 region: CASSSDSTPGRTEAFF. For the CDR3, the DNA is TGTGCCAGCAGCTCCGACAGCACCCCAGGGAGGACTGAAGCTTTCTTT.